This T cell receptor beta chain originates from a study of T cells in localized non-small cell lung cancer. Study conclusions and caveats: Uninvolved nearby lung showed the greatest T cell clonality, exceeding that found in tumor.

Only in-frame clones appear in the TCRdb table, and some are missing; sequencing was by immunoSEQ multiplex PCR. Of roughly 9,000 clones listed, roughly 86% are singletons. Notes on this clone: Its antigen remains unknown.

The origin of this receptor is a female donor aged 60 or older with stage II squamous cell lung carcinoma. Sequencing used peripheral blood, obtained before any cancer treatment.

The CDR3: CASSEPRGGQPQHF. The CDR3 DNA reads TGTGCCAGCAGTGAACCCAGGGGAGGCCAGCCCCAGCATTTT. This chain connects TRBV2 to TRBJ1-5, with D tentatively TRBD1 (6 bases). CDR1 SNHLY and CDR2 FYNNEI come from the germline V gene. This CDR3 is built from 14 residues. Trimming removed 2 bases from V and 7 bases from J, with 12 bases in between.